The 6 T cell receptor beta chains presented below share a single source sample, sequenced in a study of post-analysis software for immune sequencing data. Study results and limitations: Patients showed TRBV5-6, TRBV5-1 and TRBV20-1 among roughly five TRBV segments more frequent than in controls.

Antigens for these TCRs are unknown. Unique molecular identifiers were present in the TCR beta cDNA libraries. A single record per CDR3 protein comes from TCRdb applying MiXCR to the PCR reads. The data hold some 690,000 distinct CDR3 sequences, with less than 35% observed a single time. The specimen was blood. The receptors come from a girl aged 5-17 years with multiple sclerosis.

The chain carries TRBV24-1 and TRBJ2-2; 10 bases fit TRBD2. Trimming took 3 bases from V and 0 from J; bases not matched to a gene: 3. CDR3 length: 17 amino acids. CDR1 and CDR2 from the germline V gene are KGHDR and SFDVKD. The DNA for the CDR3 is TGTGCCACCAGTGATGGTGGACTAGCGGCGAACACCGGGGAGCTGTTTTTT. Its protein product is CATSDGGLAANTGELFF.

This clonotype was recorded a few times. The chain has TRBV10-2 and TRBJ2-1; TRBD2 agrees at 8 bases. There are 15 residues in the CDR3. With V trimmed by 7 bases and J by 7 bases, 12 bases remained unmatched. Looked up from germline, CDR1 is WSHSY and CDR2 is SAAADI. CDR3 sequence: CASMDRGGYTNEQFF. Written as DNA, the CDR3 is TGCGCCAGCATGGACCGGGGGGGGTATACGAATGAGCAGTTCTTC.

The J gene is TRBJ2-7, the V gene TRBV28; 9 bases fit TRBD1. V was clipped by 7 bases and J by 4 bases; unmatched bases: 5. The CDR3 spans 13 residues. The germline V gene encodes CDR1 MDHEN and CDR2 SYDVKM. CDR3 in amino acids: CASNTDRGYEQYF. The CDR3, as DNA: TGTGCCAGCAATACAGACAGGGGGTACGAGCAGTACTTC.

This clonotype was recorded a few times. The genes are TRBV7-9 and TRBJ2-7; 9 bases match TRBD2. V was pared by 5 bases and J by 3 bases, with 8 bases of the junction left unmatched. Germline assignment: CDR1 SEHNR and CDR2 FQNEAQ (reference sequence). The CDR3 is 15 amino acids. The CDR3 DNA is TGTGCCAGCAGCAGTAGCGGGAGTCCCCTCTACGAGCAGTACTTC. Translating it yields CASSSSGSPLYEQYF.

Only a few counts were recorded for this clonotype. This chain connects TRBV6-1 to TRBJ1-1, with D possibly TRBD1 on 5 matching bases. CDR3 size: 12 residues. Germline V gives CDR1 MNHNS, CDR2 SASEGT. V lost 6 bases to trimming and J lost 5 bases, with 10 bases between them. CDR3 amino acids: CASSQGETEAFF. In nucleotides, the CDR3 is TGTGCCAGCAGCCAGGGTGAGACTGAAGCTTTCTTT.

This clonotype was seen more than once but under ten times. The V call is TRBV7-6, the J call TRBJ2-3; D not certain. Germline V CDR1 and CDR2: SGHVS, FNYEAQ. The V end lost 4 bases, the J end lost 4 bases, and 18 bases lay between the germline ends. This CDR3 is built from 16 residues. The CDR3 loop reads CASSSNSGVGADTQYF. CDR3 coding DNA: TGTGCCAGCAGCTCGAATTCTGGGGTTGGGGCAGATACGCAGTATTTT. The variable domain in full, completed from reference TRBV7-6 and TRBJ2-3, reads GAGVSQSPRYKVTKRGQDVALRCDPISGHVSLYWYRQALGQGPEFLTYFNYEAQQDKSGLPNDRFSAERPEGSISTLTIQRTEQRDSAMYRCASSSNSGVGADTQYFGPGTRLTVL.